The 23 T cell receptor beta chains in this list originate from one sample, sequenced in a study of blood T cell repertoires in COVID-19. TCRdb's copy holds only in-frame clones and misses some; the assay was immunoSEQ multiplex PCR. This table has 150,000 to 200,000 clones, 70% to 90% appearing once. The specimen was peripheral blood. These receptors all stem from a man aged 35 to 55 who had recovered from COVID-19.

In regard to this clone: Other DNA sequences of this sample code for an identical CDR3. The chain joins TRBV30 to TRBJ2-7; D is uncertain. The CDR3 has 11 amino acids. Trimming removed 2 bases at V and 4 bases at J, with 6 bases between. CDR1 and CDR2 (germline): GTSNPN, SVGIG (reference sequence). In DNA form, the CDR3 reads TGTGCCTGGAGTCCAGGTTACGAGCAGTACTTC. It codes for CAWSPGYEQYF.

The rearrangement links TRBV6-5 to TRBJ2-7; D perhaps matches TRBD1 (5 bases). Trimming left V 2 bases short and J 3 bases short, with 11 bases between. The CDR3 covers 14 residues. The germline CDR1 and CDR2 sequences are MNHEY and SVGAGI. CDR3 in DNA: TGTGCCAGCAGTTACGGGCCAGGGATCTACGAGCAGTACTTC. Residues: CASSYGPGIYEQYF.

The rearrangement links TRBV6-2 or TRBV6-3 to TRBJ2-7, with 10 bases identical to TRBD2. Germline assignment: CDR1 MNHEY and CDR2 SVGEGT. The CDR3 covers 20 residues. The ends lost 2 bases at V and 1 base at J; junction bases unmatched: 17. The CDR3 spells CASSYPLTSGHQTISYEQYF. CDR3 sequence (DNA): TGTGCCAGCAGTTACCCCCTGACTAGCGGGCACCAAACTATTTCCTACGAGCAGTACTTC.

This clone was seen only once. The CDR3 coding sequence is TGTGCCAGCCGTAGTAACTATGGCTACACCTTC. Translation: CASRSNYGYTF. The chain combines TRBV27 with TRBJ1-2; D is unresolved. The germline V gene has CDR1 MNHEY and CDR2 SMNVEV (reference sequence). Trimming removed 8 bases at V and 1 base at J, with 5 bases between. This CDR3 is built from 11 residues.

This clone came up once. The V gene is TRBV4-2, the J gene TRBJ2-3, with 10 bases identical to TRBD2. The CDR3 runs to 19 residues. CDR1 is LGHNA, CDR2 YNFKEQ, per germline. V was clipped by 1 base and J by 2 bases; unmatched bases: 12. The CDR3 protein is CASSQGPASSGGLTDTQYF. The CDR3, as DNA: TGTGCCAGCAGCCAAGGGCCTGCATCTAGCGGGGGACTCACAGATACGCAGTATTTT.

The chain links TRBV19 to TRBJ1-3; tentative D call: TRBD1 (5 bases). V lost 9 bases and J 2 bases, leaving 11 bases between the germline ends. The germline CDR1 and CDR2 sequences are LNHDA and SQIVND (reference sequence). This CDR3 contains 13 residues. CDR3 sequence reads: CASREPTGNTIYF. The DNA for the CDR3 is TGTGCCAGCAGGGAACCCACTGGAAACACCATATATTTT.

The chain employs TRBV6-1 and TRBJ1-3; 8 bases line up with TRBD1. V lost 3 bases and J lost 2; bases outside the gene matches: 3. Germline assignment: CDR1 MNHNS and CDR2 SASEGT. The CDR3 loop spans 15 amino acids. CDR3 DNA sequence: TGTGCCAGCAGTGAGACAGGGGTGCCTGGAAACACCATATATTTT. Its protein is CASSETGVPGNTIYF.

The chain employs TRBV12-5 and TRBJ1-1, with D possibly TRBD1 on 5 matching bases. Between the trimmed V and J ends, which lost 6 bases and 4 bases, there was a span of 12 bases. Looked up from germline, CDR1 is LGHNT and CDR2 is FRNRAP. This CDR3 spans 13 amino acids. The CDR3 is CASGPMGGTEAFF. DNA for the CDR3: TGTGCTAGTGGCCCTATGGGGGGCACTGAAGCTTTCTTT.

The rearrangement links TRBV5-6 to TRBJ2-5; the match to TRBD1 covers 10 bases. Per germline, CDR1 SGHDT and CDR2 YYEEEE. This CDR3 spans 14 amino acids. After removal of 4 bases from V and 4 bases from J, the junction contained 4 bases not matched to a gene. CDR3 in DNA: TGTGCCAGCAGCACCGGGACAGGGGCAGAGACCCAGTACTTC. Amino acid sequence: CASSTGTGAETQYF.

V and J are TRBV18 and TRBJ1-2; TRBD1 agrees at 9 bases. V shed 0 bases and J 7 bases; nucleotides not matched to a gene: 0. The CDR3 is made up of 13 amino acids. CDR1 is KGHSH and CDR2 is LQKENI in the germline V gene. CDR3 sequence (DNA): TGTGCCAGCTCACCACCGGACAGGGGTGGCTACACCTTC. Amino acids: CASSPPDRGGYTF.

The V gene is TRBV15, the J gene TRBJ1-4, with TRBD1 matching over 7 bases. This CDR3 spans 14 amino acids. Germline loops: CDR1 LNHNV, CDR2 YYDKDF (reference sequence). With V trimmed by 3 bases and J by 4 bases, 2 bases remained unmatched. CDR3 sequence: CATSRGQSNEKLFF. The CDR3 region has the DNA TGTGCCACCAGCAGGGGACAGAGTAATGAAAAACTGTTTTTT.

The rearrangement links TRBV5-6 to TRBJ2-1; 14 nucleotides match TRBD2. V lost 4 bases and J lost 12; bases outside the gene matches: 12. The germline V gene encodes CDR1 SGHDT and CDR2 YYEEEE. The CDR3 has 16 residues. The CDR3 DNA sequence: TGTGCCAGCAGCCCCAAGACCGGGACTAGCGGGAGACGGCAGTTCTTC. Amino acid sequence: CASSPKTGTSGRRQFF. Full variable domain (rest looked up from reference TRBV5-6 and TRBJ2-1): DAGVTQSPTHLIKTRGQQVTLRCSPKSGHDTVSWYQQALGQGPQFIFQYYEEEERQRGNFPDRFSGHQFPNYSSELNVNALLLGDSALYLCASSPKTGTSGRRQFFGPGTRLTVL.

This chain links TRBV5-8 with TRBJ2-1; 11 bases are shared with TRBD2. The CDR3 extends over 16 amino acids. The V and J ends lost 4 bases and 1 base, in that order; junction bases with no gene match: 4. In germline, CDR1 is SGHTS, CDR2 YDEGEE. In nucleotides, the CDR3 is TGTGCCAGCAGCCCCCGACTAGCGGGATCCTACAATGAGCAGTTCTTC. Its protein product is CASSPRLAGSYNEQFF.

This chain links TRBV27 with TRBJ1-2, with D hard to call. Trimming pared 0 bases from V and 5 bases from J, leaving 7 bases between. This CDR3 comprises 13 residues. CDR1 and CDR2 from the germline V gene are MNHEY and SMNVEV (reference sequence). CDR3: CASSLSAGYGYTF. The DNA for the CDR3 is TGTGCCAGCAGTTTATCGGCCGGGTATGGCTACACCTTC.

The chain employs TRBV4-3 and TRBJ1-1; TRBD1 might be the D (6 bases). The CDR3 spans 16 residues. Looked up from germline, CDR1 is LGHNA and CDR2 is YSLEER. V lost 0 bases, J lost 1 base, and 12 bases lay in between. The CDR3 nucleotides are TGCGCCAGCAGCCAAGAGACCGGACAGTCGAACACTGAAGCTTTCTTT. Its translation is CASSQETGQSNTEAFF.

The rearrangement links TRBV14 to TRBJ2-1; D might be TRBD1 (5 bases). This CDR3 spans 17 amino acids. With 1 base removed from V and 4 bases from J, the gap between germline ends came to 17 bases. CDR1 is SGHDN and CDR2 is FVKESK in the germline V gene. The CDR3, as DNA: TGTGCCAGCAGCCAAGCAAGCTCTGCAGGGTCTTACAATGAGCAGTTCTTC. Its protein product is CASSQASSAGSYNEQFF.

The chain recombines TRBV6-1 with TRBJ1-1; D is possibly TRBD1 (6 bases). Germline V gene lookup returns CDR1 MNHNS and CDR2 SASEGT. This CDR3 has 14 amino acids. The V end was cut by 0 bases, the J end by 4 bases, with 9 bases between. The CDR3 here is CASSEASGVTEAFF. The DNA for the CDR3 is TGTGCCAGCAGTGAAGCTTCAGGGGTCACTGAAGCTTTCTTT.

The genes are TRBV5-5 and TRBJ2-1, with D unresolved. Germline lookup yields CDR1 SGHKS and CDR2 YYEKEE (reference sequence). Trimming removed 4 bases at V and 6 bases at J, with 17 bases between. This CDR3 comprises 15 residues. The CDR3 bases are TGTGCCAGCAGCCCCCGTCGGCTAGTTCCCAATGAGCAGTTCTTC. This gives the protein CASSPRRLVPNEQFF.

The chain carries TRBV14 and TRBJ2-1, with 8 bases matching TRBD2. The CDR3 has 15 residues. Germline V lookup: CDR1 SGHDN, CDR2 FVKESK. The V and J ends lost 6 bases and 3 bases, in that order; junction bases with no gene match: 7. The CDR3 loop is CASRAASGLYNEQFF. CDR3 coding DNA: TGTGCCAGCAGGGCGGCTAGCGGGCTCTACAATGAGCAGTTCTTC.

The chain joins TRBV23-1 to TRBJ1-5; 8 nucleotides align to TRBD1. TRBV23-1 is an open reading frame whose function is uncertain. Trimming took 2 bases from V and 6 from J; bases not matched to a gene: 12. This CDR3 is 17 amino acids long. The CDR3 DNA sequence: TGCGCCAGCAGTCAACACTCCGACAGGGGAGTCGGTCAGCCCCAGCATTTT. It specifies CASSQHSDRGVGQPQHF.

This clone was recorded only once. The rearrangement links TRBV7-2 to TRBJ2-7; 7 positions match TRBD2. Trimming took 0 bases from V and 5 from J; bases not matched to a gene: 13. Per the germline V gene, CDR1 is SGHTA and CDR2 is FQGNSA. This CDR3 region has 17 residues. The CDR3 DNA sequence: TGTGCCAGCAGCTTAGCGGGTATTGGGCGGGAGATTAACGAGCAGTACTTC. This sequence encodes CASSLAGIGREINEQYF.

The rearrangement uses TRBV2 and TRBJ1-2, with 9 bases fitting TRBD1. Trimming took 9 bases from V and 6 from J; bases not matched to a gene: 8. Germline V gene lookup returns CDR1 SNHLY and CDR2 FYNNEI. CDR3 length equals 13 residues. The CDR3 DNA follows: TGTGCCAGGAAGGACAGGGGAATCAATGGCTACACCTTC. Translated, it gives CARKDRGINGYTF.

The J gene is TRBJ1-2, the V gene TRBV2, with unresolved D. Germline CDR1 and CDR2: SNHLY and FYNNEI. V dropped 6 bases and J dropped 6 bases, with 17 bases sitting between them. This CDR3 is 14 amino acids long. The CDR3 sequence: CASRKTTLIDGYTF. The CDR3 region has the DNA TGTGCCAGCAGAAAAACCACCCTCATAGATGGCTACACCTTC.